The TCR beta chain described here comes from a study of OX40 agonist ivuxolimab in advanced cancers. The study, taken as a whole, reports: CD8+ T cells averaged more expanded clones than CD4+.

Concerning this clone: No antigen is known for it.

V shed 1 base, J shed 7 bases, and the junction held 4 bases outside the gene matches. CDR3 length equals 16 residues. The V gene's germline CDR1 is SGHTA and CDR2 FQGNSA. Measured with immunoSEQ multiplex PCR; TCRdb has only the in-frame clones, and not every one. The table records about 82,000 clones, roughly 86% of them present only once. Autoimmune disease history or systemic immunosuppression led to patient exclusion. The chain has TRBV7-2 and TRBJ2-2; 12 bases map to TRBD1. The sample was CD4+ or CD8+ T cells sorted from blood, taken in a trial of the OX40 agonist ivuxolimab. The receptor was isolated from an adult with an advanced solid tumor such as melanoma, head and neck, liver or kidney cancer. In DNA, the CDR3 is TGTGCCAGCAGCTTAGGGGGACAGGGGGCTCTCGGGGAGCTGTTTTTT. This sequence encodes CASSLGGQGALGELFF. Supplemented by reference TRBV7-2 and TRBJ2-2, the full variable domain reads GAGVSQSPSNKVTEKGKDVELRCDPISGHTALYWYRQSLGQGLEFLIYFQGNSAPDKSGLPSDRFSAERTGGSVSTLTIQRTQQEDSAVYLCASSLGGQGALGELFFGEGSRLTVL.